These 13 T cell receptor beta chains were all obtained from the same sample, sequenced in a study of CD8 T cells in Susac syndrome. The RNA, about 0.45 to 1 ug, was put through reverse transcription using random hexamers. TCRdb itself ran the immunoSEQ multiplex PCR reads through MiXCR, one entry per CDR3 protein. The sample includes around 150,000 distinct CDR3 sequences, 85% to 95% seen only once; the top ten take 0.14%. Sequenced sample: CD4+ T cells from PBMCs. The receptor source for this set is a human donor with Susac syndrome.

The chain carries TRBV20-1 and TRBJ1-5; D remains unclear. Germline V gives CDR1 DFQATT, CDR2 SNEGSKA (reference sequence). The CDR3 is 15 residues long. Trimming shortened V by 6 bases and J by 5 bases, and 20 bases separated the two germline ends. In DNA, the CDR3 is TGCAGTGCCAGCACGACTACCCTGGGGTATCAGCCCCAGCATTTT. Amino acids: CSASTTTLGYQPQHF.

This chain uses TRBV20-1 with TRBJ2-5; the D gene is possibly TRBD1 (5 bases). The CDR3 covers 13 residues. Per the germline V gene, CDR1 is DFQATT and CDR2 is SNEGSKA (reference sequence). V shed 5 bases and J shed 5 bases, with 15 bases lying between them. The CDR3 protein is CSALGVGHETQYF. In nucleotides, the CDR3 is TGCAGTGCTCTAGGGGTGGGTCACGAGACCCAGTACTTC.

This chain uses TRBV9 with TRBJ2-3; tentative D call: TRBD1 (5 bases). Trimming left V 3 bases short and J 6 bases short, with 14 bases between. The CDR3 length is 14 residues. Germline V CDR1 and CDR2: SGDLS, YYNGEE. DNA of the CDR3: TGTGCCAGCAGCGCGTCCCAGGGATCGGATACGCAGTATTTT. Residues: CASSASQGSDTQYF. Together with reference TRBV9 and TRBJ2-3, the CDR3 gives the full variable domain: DSGVTQTPKHLITATGQRVTLRCSPRSGDLSVYWYQQSLDQGLQFLIQYYNGEERAKGNILERFSAQQFPDLHSELNLSSLELGDSALYFCASSASQGSDTQYFGPGTRLTVL.

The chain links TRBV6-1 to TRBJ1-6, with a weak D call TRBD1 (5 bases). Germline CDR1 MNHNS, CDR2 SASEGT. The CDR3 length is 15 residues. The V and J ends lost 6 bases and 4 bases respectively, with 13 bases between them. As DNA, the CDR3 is TGTGCCAGCAGGGCCCGAGGGGCATATAATTCACCCCTCCACTTT. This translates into CASRARGAYNSPLHF.

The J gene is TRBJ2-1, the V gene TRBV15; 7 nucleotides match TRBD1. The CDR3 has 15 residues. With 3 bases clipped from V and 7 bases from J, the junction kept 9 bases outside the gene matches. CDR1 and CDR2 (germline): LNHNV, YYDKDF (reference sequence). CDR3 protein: CATSRPSTGKNEQFF. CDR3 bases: TGTGCCACCAGCAGGCCTTCGACAGGGAAGAATGAGCAGTTCTTC.

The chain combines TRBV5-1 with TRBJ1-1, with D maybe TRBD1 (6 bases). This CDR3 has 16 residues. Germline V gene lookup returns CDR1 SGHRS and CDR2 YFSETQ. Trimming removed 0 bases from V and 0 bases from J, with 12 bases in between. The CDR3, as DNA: TGCGCCAGCAGCTTGGGGCAAACAGGGATGAACACTGAAGCTTTCTTT. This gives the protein CASSLGQTGMNTEAFF. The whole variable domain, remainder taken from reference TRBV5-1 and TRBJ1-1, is KAGVTQTPRYLIKTRGQQVTLSCSPISGHRSVSWYQQTPGQGLQFLFEYFSETQRNKGNFPGRFSGRQFSNSRSEMNVSTLELGDSALYLCASSLGQTGMNTEAFFGQGTRLTVV.

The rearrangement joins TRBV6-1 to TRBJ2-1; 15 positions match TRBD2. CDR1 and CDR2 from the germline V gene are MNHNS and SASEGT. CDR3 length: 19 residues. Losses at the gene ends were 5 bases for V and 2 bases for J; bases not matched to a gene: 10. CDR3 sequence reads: CASSQEGTSGRTPYNEQFF. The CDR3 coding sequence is TGTGCCAGCAGTCAAGAAGGGACTAGCGGGAGGACCCCCTACAATGAGCAGTTCTTC.

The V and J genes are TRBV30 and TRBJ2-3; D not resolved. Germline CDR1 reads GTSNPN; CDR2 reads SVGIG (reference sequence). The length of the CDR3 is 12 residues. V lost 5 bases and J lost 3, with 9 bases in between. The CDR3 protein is CAWSGGTDTQYF. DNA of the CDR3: TGTGCCTGGTCTGGTGGAACAGATACGCAGTATTTT.

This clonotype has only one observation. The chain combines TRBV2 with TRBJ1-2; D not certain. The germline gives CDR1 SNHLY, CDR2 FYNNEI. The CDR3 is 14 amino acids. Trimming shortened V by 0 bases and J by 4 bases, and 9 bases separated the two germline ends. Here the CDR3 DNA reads TGTGCCAGCAGTGAAGCCGAGGGTTCCTATGGCTACACCTTC. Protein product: CASSEAEGSYGYTF.

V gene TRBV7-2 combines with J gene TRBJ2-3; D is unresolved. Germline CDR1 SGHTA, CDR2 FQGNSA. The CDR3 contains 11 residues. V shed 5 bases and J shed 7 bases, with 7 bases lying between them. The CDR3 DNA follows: TGTGCCAGCAGCGCCCTTAATACGCAGTATTTT. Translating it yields CASSALNTQYF.

CDR3 amino acids: CASSLGSVNTQYF. CDR3 nucleotide sequence: TGCGCCAGCAGCCTCGGTAGCGTTAATACGCAGTATTTT. The rearrangement uses TRBV4-1 and TRBJ2-3; D may be TRBD2 (5 bases). The germline V gene has CDR1 MGHRA and CDR2 YSYEKL. The CDR3 is 13 residues long. V gave up 4 bases and J gave up 7 bases, with 12 bases separating them.

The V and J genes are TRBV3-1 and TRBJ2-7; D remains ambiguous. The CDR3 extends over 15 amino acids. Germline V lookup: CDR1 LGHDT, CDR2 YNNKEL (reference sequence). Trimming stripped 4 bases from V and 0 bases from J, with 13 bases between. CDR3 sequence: CASSPKTLGSYEQYF. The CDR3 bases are TGTGCCAGCAGCCCAAAAACATTGGGCTCCTACGAGCAGTACTTC.

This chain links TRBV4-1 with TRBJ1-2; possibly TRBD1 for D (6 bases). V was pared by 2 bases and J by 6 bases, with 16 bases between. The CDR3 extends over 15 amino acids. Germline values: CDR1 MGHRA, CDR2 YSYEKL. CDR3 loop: CASSQPETGDHGYTF. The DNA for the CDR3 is TGCGCCAGCAGCCAACCCGAGACAGGAGACCATGGCTACACCTTC.